In this sample, the clone carrying this T cell receptor (beta chain) turned up once. The antigen remains undetermined. The sample belongs to a study of T-cell memory formation after mild COVID-19. On the study more broadly: TCR clustering was largely donor specific. Study-level results: CD4+ contracting clones were found mainly in CM and EM, and CD8+ ones in EMRA. Confirmation was lacking for SARS-CoV-2 specificity of second-wave clones that peaked on day 37.

TCRdb re-called the 5' RACE reads through MiXCR, storing one row per CDR3 protein. The table has about 560,000 distinct CDR3 sequences, less than 25% seen once. The CDR3 is 14 residues long. V was clipped by 5 bases and J by 1 base, with 14 bases between them. The germline V gene encodes CDR1 DFQATT and CDR2 SNEGSKA (reference sequence). The TCR comes from an adult woman who had mild COVID-19 (a few samples of this study predate the infection). Cell type and time point are not known. Sequences were obtained from PBMCs or a T cell subset sorted from them (not recorded which). The chain employs TRBV20-1 and TRBJ2-5; D is possibly TRBD2 (6 bases). CDR3 nucleotide sequence: TGCAGTGCTCCTCCCCTTAGCGGCCAAGAGACCCAGTACTTC. Amino acid sequence: CSAPPLSGQETQYF.